The next 30 T cell receptor beta chains were all read from a single sample in a study of T cells in localized non-small cell lung cancer. Here immunoSEQ multiplex PCR was the method, and the copy in TCRdb shows in-frame clones only, minus some. The sample gives approximately 1,700 clones, more than 20% of which show up once; about 8.9% is in the top ten. Sample: normal lung tissue next to the tumor, taken before any cancer treatment. These receptors came from a female donor older than 55 with stage II squamous cell lung carcinoma.

About this clone: Its ends do not fully match the called genes, so a read error is possible. The V and J genes are TRBV9 and TRBJ1-1; the D gene is possibly TRBD1 (5 bases). The V gene's germline CDR1 is SGDLS and CDR2 YYNGEE. The CDR3 spans 12 residues. The CDR3 sequence: CASTGGSTEAFF. The CDR3 DNA reads as TGTGCTAGCACGGGGGGTAGCACTGAAGCTTTCTTT.

This sequence joins TRBV5-1 and TRBJ1-2; 8 bases match TRBD1. The V and J ends lost 2 bases and 5 bases, in that order; junction bases with no gene match: 5. Germline V lookup: CDR1 SGHRS, CDR2 YFSETQ. CDR3 length: 14 amino acids. This chain's CDR3 is CASSFDGQGYGYTF. CDR3 sequence (DNA): TGCGCCAGCAGCTTCGATGGACAGGGTTATGGCTACACCTTC.

This chain uses TRBV25-1 with TRBJ1-4, with D unclear. This CDR3 region has 15 residues. Germline CDR1 reads MGHDK; CDR2 reads SYGVNS. V lost 2 bases to trimming and J lost 8 bases, with 15 bases between them. CDR3 sequence (DNA): TGTGCCAGCAGTGAAGGAAGCGGGTCCGGGGAAAAACTGTTTTTT. It encodes CASSEGSGSGEKLFF.

This clone was counted between two and nine times. The gene calls are TRBV6-7 and TRBJ2-2; no reliable D call. TRBV6-7 falls under the ORF class, with uncertain function. The ends were cut back, 5 bases at V and 6 bases at J, with 4 bases in the middle. The CDR3 loop spans 11 amino acids. Here the CDR3 DNA reads TGTGCCAGCAGTGAACCCGGGGAGCTGTTTTTT. Amino acid sequence: CASSEPGELFF.

The chain employs TRBV5-1 and TRBJ1-4; D not resolved. The CDR3 is 15 amino acids. V gave up 4 bases and J gave up 4 bases, with 14 bases separating them. CDR1 SGHRS and CDR2 YFSETQ come from the germline V gene. CDR3 protein: CASSPEAQLNEKLFF. The CDR3 nucleotides read TGCGCCAGCAGCCCCGAGGCCCAGCTTAATGAAAAACTGTTTTTT.

This rearrangement joins TRBV14 to TRBJ1-1; perhaps TRBD1 as D (5 bases). Germline CDR1 and CDR2: SGHDN and FVKESK. This CDR3 is 13 amino acids long. The ends were cut back, 5 bases at V and 0 bases at J, with 7 bases in the middle. The CDR3 sequence is CASSWGLNTEAFF. The CDR3 DNA follows: TGTGCCAGCAGCTGGGGGTTGAACACTGAAGCTTTCTTT.

This clone was observed a few times. The J gene is TRBJ1-4, the V gene TRBV19; TRBD1 is a possible D gene (6 bases). The CDR3 runs 15 residues. Germline V gene sequence: CDR1 LNHDA, CDR2 SQIVND (reference sequence). V was pared by 3 bases and J by 4 bases, with 12 bases between. The CDR3 sequence is CASSIQNRVNEKLFF. The CDR3 bases are TGTGCCAGTAGTATCCAGAACAGGGTTAATGAAAAACTGTTTTTT.

This clone counts as large. The J gene is TRBJ2-7, the V gene TRBV11-3; the D gene is possibly TRBD1 (6 bases). V lost 3 bases, J lost 4 bases, and 13 bases lay in between. The CDR3 is made up of 14 amino acids. Germline-derived CDR1 and CDR2 are SGHNT and YENEEA. The CDR3 spells CASSLRGSGYEQYV. The CDR3 bases are TGTGCCAGCAGCTTGAGGGGGTCTGGGTACGAGCAGTACGTC.

V is TRBV29-1 and J is TRBJ2-1; possibly TRBD1 for D (5 bases). This CDR3 is 20 amino acids long. The V end was cut by 5 bases, the J end by 5 bases, with 34 bases between. CDR1 is SQVTM and CDR2 is ANQGSEA in the germline V gene. CDR3 loop: CSVLQTGFLTGTIVDNEQFF. CDR3 coding DNA: TGCAGCGTTCTTCAAACAGGATTCCTTACGGGCACAATCGTGGACAATGAGCAGTTCTTC.

This clone was seen a handful of times. J is TRBJ1-2 and V is TRBV9; 8 bases are shared with TRBD1. The CDR3 has 14 amino acids. Per the germline V gene, CDR1 is SGDLS and CDR2 is YYNGEE. J gave up 3 bases and V 5 bases, and 6 bases lay outside the gene matches. The CDR3: CASSDQGADYGYTF. The CDR3 DNA reads TGTGCCAGCAGTGACCAGGGGGCGGACTATGGCTACACCTTC. Complete variable domain (other parts from reference TRBV9 and TRBJ1-2): DSGVTQTPKHLITATGQRVTLRCSPRSGDLSVYWYQQSLDQGLQFLIQYYNGEERAKGNILERFSAQQFPDLHSELNLSSLELGDSALYFCASSDQGADYGYTFGSGTRLTVV.

There are a few counts of this clone. The chain links TRBV23-1 to TRBJ1-1; TRBD1 might be the D (5 bases). TRBV23-1 is filed as an ORF, its function uncertain. The CDR3 consists of 15 residues. The V and J ends lost 0 bases and 5 bases respectively, with 13 bases between them. CDR3 nucleotide sequence: TGCGCCAGCAGTCAATCGAGGGAGGGACGGACTGAAGCTTTCTTT. Encoded protein: CASSQSREGRTEAFF.

This clone is large in the sample. The rearrangement uses TRBV6-8 and TRBJ1-1; D call uncertain. CDR1 is MNHGY, CDR2 SAAAGT, per germline. V lost 5 bases and J 3 bases, leaving 7 bases between the germline ends. There are 12 residues in the CDR3. DNA for the CDR3: TGTGCCAGCAGTCTTCGCGACACTGAAGCTTTCTTT. It encodes CASSLRDTEAFF.

The V call is TRBV5-1, the J call TRBJ1-4; 12 bases match TRBD1. The junction had 7 bases not matched to a gene; V was cut back by 3 bases and J by 7 bases. Germline V gene data show CDR1 as SGHRS and CDR2 as YFSETQ. This CDR3 comprises 16 residues. The CDR3 nucleotides are TGCGCCAGCAGCTCGGGACAGGGGGCGCGAAGTGAAAAACTGTTTTTT. Protein: CASSSGQGARSEKLFF. Combining the CDR3 with reference TRBV5-1 and TRBJ1-4 gives the whole variable domain KAGVTQTPRYLIKTRGQQVTLSCSPISGHRSVSWYQQTPGQGLQFLFEYFSETQRNKGNFPGRFSGRQFSNSRSEMNVSTLELGDSALYLCASSSGQGARSEKLFFGSGTQLSVL.

This rearrangement joins TRBV30 to TRBJ2-3; 12 bases are shared with TRBD2. Germline-derived CDR1 and CDR2 are GTSNPN and SVGIG (reference sequence). V was clipped by 7 bases and J by 4 bases; unmatched bases: 3. The length of the CDR3 is 13 residues. This CDR3 is CASGLAGADTQYF. CDR3 DNA: TGTGCCTCGGGACTAGCGGGTGCAGATACGCAGTATTTT.

This clone was picked up a small number of times. The chain combines TRBV11-3 with TRBJ1-2; TRBD1 matches at 7 bases. CDR1 and CDR2 (germline): SGHNT, YENEEA. Trimming at V came to 5 bases and at J to 5 bases, leaving 11 bases not matched to a gene. The CDR3 consists of 15 residues. The CDR3 region is CASSQVHSTGYGYTF. The CDR3 nucleotides read TGTGCCAGCAGCCAAGTCCACTCGACAGGGTATGGCTACACCTTC. The whole variable domain, filled in from reference TRBV11-3 and TRBJ1-2, reads EAGVVQSPRYKIIEKKQPVAFWCNPISGHNTLYWYLQNLGQGPELLIRYENEEAVDDSQLPKDRFSAERLKGVDSTLKIQPAELGDSAVYLCASSQVHSTGYGYTFGSGTRLTVV.

This clone is large in the sample. The V gene is TRBV29-1, the J gene TRBJ2-7; 8 bases map to TRBD2. V lost 4 bases and J lost 7; bases outside the gene matches: 9. CDR1 and CDR2 from the germline V gene are SQVTM and ANQGSEA. There are 13 residues in the CDR3. In nucleotides, the CDR3 is TGCAGCGTTGCAGCGGGAGAGGATTCTGAGCAGTACTTC. It translates to CSVAAGEDSEQYF.

The chain employs TRBV11-3 and TRBJ2-2; TRBD2 matches at 13 bases. The length of the CDR3 is 18 residues. CDR1 SGHNT and CDR2 YENEEA come from the germline V gene. The ends lost 3 bases at V and 3 bases at J; junction bases unmatched: 7. CDR3 amino acids: CASSLEGLAGADTGELFF. CDR3 bases: TGTGCCAGCAGCTTGGAAGGACTAGCGGGAGCAGACACCGGGGAGCTGTTTTTT.

This sequence joins TRBV7-6 and TRBJ2-5; possibly TRBD1 for D (6 bases). The CDR3 has 14 amino acids. The V gene's germline CDR1 is SGHVS and CDR2 FNYEAQ. The V gene lost 1 base and the J gene lost 14 bases, with 20 bases spanning the gap. CDR3 DNA: TGTGCCAGCAGCTTAGGAGTCGAGGGGGTTGTCGTATACTTC. It translates to CASSLGVEGVVVYF. The full variable domain, its missing parts supplied by reference TRBV7-6 and TRBJ2-5, is GAGVSQSPRYKVTKRGQDVALRCDPISGHVSLYWYRQALGQGPEFLTYFNYEAQQDKSGLPNDRFSAERPEGSISTLTIQRTEQRDSAMYRCASSLGVEGVVVYFGPGTRLLVL.

The chain combines TRBV12-2 with TRBJ2-1; the listed D gene, TRBD2, was not tested against the DNA. TRBV12-2 is a recognized pseudogene. This CDR3 region has 15 residues. Here the CDR3 DNA reads TGTGCAAGTCGCTTTCCGGCTAGCGGCTCTAATGAGCAGTTCTTC. Encoded protein: CASRFPASGSNEQFF.

This clone was detected a few times. The chain is built from TRBV27 and TRBJ1-6; perhaps TRBD1 as D (6 bases). The CDR3 covers 17 residues. Trimming cost V 4 bases and J 4 bases, with 17 bases left between them. CDR1 is MNHEY and CDR2 is SMNVEV in the germline V gene (reference sequence). The CDR3 loop reads CASSSRSRDIYNSPLHF. As DNA, the CDR3 is TGTGCCAGCAGTTCTCGGTCCCGGGACATTTATAATTCACCCCTCCACTTT.

The chain combines TRBV6-8 with TRBJ1-1; 7 nucleotides align to TRBD1. The length of the CDR3 is 15 residues. The ends lost 2 bases at V and 11 bases at J; junction bases unmatched: 14. Germline-derived CDR1 and CDR2 are MNHGY and SAAAGT. This CDR3 is CASSYRGTATRGAFF. The CDR3, as DNA: TGTGCCAGCAGTTACAGAGGGACAGCCACCCGAGGGGCTTTCTTT.

This sequence joins TRBV6-8 and TRBJ2-7; 9 positions agree with TRBD2. V trimming: 8 bases; J trimming: 3 bases; junction bases outside the gene matches: 11. The CDR3 has 15 residues. The germline gives CDR1 MNHGY, CDR2 SAAAGT. DNA of the CDR3: TGTGCCAGCTGCGATCTAGCGGGATCAGACTACGAGCAGTACGTC. It codes for CASCDLAGSDYEQYV.

This clone qualifies as large. The chain is built from TRBV19 and TRBJ1-5; TRBD1 matches 7 bases. V was pared by 4 bases and J by 9 bases, with 3 bases of the junction left unmatched. CDR1 is LNHDA and CDR2 is SQIVND in the germline V gene (reference sequence). This CDR3 is 12 amino acids long. In DNA, the CDR3 is TGTGCCAGTAGTACCGACAGGGCGCCCCAGCATTTT. It specifies CASSTDRAPQHF.

This clone was recorded a few times. This sequence joins TRBV6-8 and TRBJ1-6, with D unclear. CDR1 is MNHGY, CDR2 SAAAGT, per germline. The CDR3 totals 15 residues. Trimming took off 3 bases at V and 7 bases at J, with 13 bases between the two ends. This CDR3 reads CASSYKGRPNSPLHF. For the CDR3, the DNA is TGTGCCAGCAGTTATAAGGGCAGGCCGAATTCACCCCTCCACTTT.

A few counts support this clone. The rearrangement links TRBV9 to TRBJ2-4, with 7 nucleotides matching TRBD1. J was trimmed by 6 bases and V by 4 bases; bases with no gene match: 4. Germline V gene lookup returns CDR1 SGDLS and CDR2 YYNGEE. The CDR3 consists of 13 residues. CDR3 region: CASSTGAGNIQYF. CDR3 DNA sequence: TGTGCCAGCAGCACAGGGGCGGGAAACATTCAGTACTTC.

The rearrangement uses TRBV7-4 and TRBJ2-5; D remains ambiguous. Germline V CDR1 and CDR2: SGHVT, SQSDAQ. Trimming left V 7 bases short and J 5 bases short, with 14 bases between. CDR3 length: 13 amino acids. The CDR3 DNA reads TGTGCCAGCAATAACGGCAAAGGGGAGACCCAGTACTTC. This translates into CASNNGKGETQYF.

The J gene is TRBJ1-5, the V gene TRBV18, with D maybe TRBD1 (5 bases). Germline lookup yields CDR1 KGHSH and CDR2 LQKENI. Deletions cut 2 bases from V and 1 base from J, with 9 bases between. The CDR3 consists of 15 residues. CDR3 coding DNA: TGTGCCAGCTCACCAGACAGTTACAGCAATCAGCCCCAGCATTTT. Amino acids: CASSPDSYSNQPQHF. The full variable domain, rest sourced from reference TRBV18 and TRBJ1-5, is NAGVMQNPRHLVRRRGQEARLRCSPMKGHSHVYWYRQLPEEGLKFMVYLQKENIIDESGMPKERFSAEFPKEGPSILRIQQVVRGDSAAYFCASSPDSYSNQPQHFGDGTRLSIL.

This sequence joins TRBV19 and TRBJ2-1; possible D gene TRBD2, 5 bases. The CDR3 has 18 residues. Germline CDR1 and CDR2: LNHDA and SQIVND (reference sequence). V was cut by 0 bases and J by 0 bases, with 15 bases left in between. CDR3 nucleotide sequence: TGTGCCAGTAGTATAGAACAAGGAGGCTACAGCTCCTACAATGAGCAGTTCTTC. Protein product: CASSIEQGGYSSYNEQFF.

This clone rates as medium-sized. The DNA of the CDR3 is TGTGCCAGCACCCCTGGCCCCCAAGCAGAAAAACTGTTTTTT. This gives the protein CASTPGPQAEKLFF. The V and J genes are TRBV6-8 and TRBJ1-4; no reliable D call. The germline V and J ends were trimmed by 7 bases and 8 bases, with 17 bases remaining between them. This CDR3 spans 14 amino acids. Germline CDR1 MNHGY, CDR2 SAAAGT.

The J gene is TRBJ1-2, the V gene TRBV6-8, with 7 positions matching TRBD1. CDR3 length: 15 residues. Trimming cost V 2 bases and J 4 bases; bases outside gene matches: 7. CDR1 is MNHGY, CDR2 SAAAGT, per germline. The DNA for the CDR3 is TGTGCCAGCAGTTACGCCGACAGGGTGGCCTATGGCTACACCTTC. Protein: CASSYADRVAYGYTF.